This T cell receptor (beta chain) appears in the sequencing data of a study of shared clonotypes between healthy human individuals. The CDR3 extends over 12 amino acids. Losses at the gene ends were 8 bases for V and 3 bases for J; bases not matched to a gene: 2. The germline gives CDR1 MNHNS, CDR2 SASEGT. Naive CD8 isolation took CD45RO-negative cells positively selected for CCR7 and excluded terminally differentiated effector memory CD45RA+ cells. Sequencing used immunoSEQ multiplex PCR; TCRdb keeps in-frame clones, though not all of them. The repertoire holds millions of clones, with around 93% as singletons.

The chain joins TRBV6-1 to TRBJ2-7, with 9 nucleotides matching TRBD2. The sample was naive CD8+ T cells from PBMCs. The clonotype was recovered from a young man in good health. Some clones in this sample may be carry-over from other donors' samples. CDR3 in DNA: TGTGCCAGCGATAGCGGGAGCTACGAGCAGTACTTC. Residues: CASDSGSYEQYF.